This entry lists 4 T cell receptor beta chains sequenced from one sample in a study of blood T cells in healthy people across ages. For the second PCR, which ran for about 7 to 12 cycles, a sample-barcoded 5' primer and a J-beta primer mix were used. TCRdb re-called the 5' RACE reads through MiXCR, storing one row per CDR3 protein. The data hold about 1.4 million distinct CDR3 sequences, with around 59% observed a single time. Sequenced input: blood. The receptors derive from a man younger than 30 in good health.

The chain links TRBV5-1 to TRBJ2-2; D is undetermined. The CDR3 contains 15 residues. Trimming shortened V by 0 bases and J by 4 bases, and 10 bases separated the two germline ends. Germline CDR1 reads SGHRS; CDR2 reads YFSETQ. The CDR3, as DNA: TGCGCCAGCAGCTTGGGGCAGATCACCACCGGGGAGCTGTTTTTT. It yields the protein CASSLGQITTGELFF.

This clonotype was seen a few times. The chain recombines TRBV4-1 with TRBJ2-1; TRBD1 matches at 7 bases. This CDR3 is built from 16 residues. V lost 2 bases, J lost 7 bases, and 11 bases stayed unmatched. Germline CDR1 reads MGHRA; CDR2 reads YSYEKL. CDR3 in amino acids: CASSQTTGAGYNEQFF. The CDR3 DNA follows: TGCGCCAGCAGCCAAACCACAGGGGCGGGTTATAATGAGCAGTTCTTC.

This CDR3 reads CASSFDLGGVGNEQFF. The CDR3 nucleotides read TGTGCCAGCAGTTTTGATCTGGGGGGCGTAGGTAATGAGCAGTTCTTC. This chain uses TRBV12-3 or TRBV12-4 with TRBJ2-1; D is possibly TRBD1 or TRBD2 (6 bases each). The CDR3 covers 16 residues. With 3 bases removed from V and 7 bases from J, the gap between germline ends came to 19 bases.

The chain recombines TRBV11-3 with TRBJ2-1; the D gene is possibly TRBD1 (5 bases). Germline CDR1 is SGHNT and CDR2 is YENEEA. V was shortened by 4 bases and J by 7 bases, with 20 bases between the two germline ends. The CDR3 is made up of 16 amino acids. CDR3: CASSSQGPAYNNEQFF. The CDR3 region has the DNA TGTGCCAGCAGCTCTCAGGGCCCGGCTTACAATAATGAGCAGTTCTTC.